This TCR beta chain was documented in a study of vaccination effects on CD4 cells after COVID-19. Points from the study as a whole: Only a few convalescent patients and no early post-infection timepoints featured in the study. Marked clonal contraction of infection- and vaccine-induced clones was seen late after vaccination.

A remark on this clone: Antigen unknown.

V trimming: 6 bases; J trimming: 6 bases; junction bases outside the gene matches: 14. CDR1 and CDR2 from the germline V gene are LGHDT and YNNKEL (reference sequence). The CDR3 is 17 residues long. TCRdb keeps only in-frame clones here, not all; method: immunoSEQ multiplex PCR. The table shows about 79,000 clones, with roughly four fifths occurring only once. Sequencing followed a ViraFEST assay step that expanded antigen-specific CD4+ T cells with viral peptide pools. Subsequent to a culture period of approximately 11 days, CD4+ T cells were isolated. According to the study, vaccine recipients showed no prior SARS-CoV-2 infection and negative nucleocapsid antibodies. Cultivation was performed at roughly 2.2 million PBMC per well with around 10 IU/ml IL-2 and roughly 9.3 ug/ml peptides added.

The sequencing here drew on CD4+ T cells from PBMCs cultured with HCoV-229E spike peptides, taken before COVID-19 vaccination. V gene TRBV3-1 (or the pseudogene TRBV3-2) combines with J gene TRBJ1-4; 9 bases map to TRBD1. This clonotype was obtained from a human donor who received a COVID-19 vaccine. CDR3 sequence: CASSRSYRGQEDEKLFF. In DNA, the CDR3 is TGTGCCAGCAGTCGTTCGTACAGGGGGCAGGAGGATGAAAAACTGTTTTTT.